The entry below gives a single T cell receptor beta chain sequence along with its context. Its antigen is unknown. V gave up 2 bases and J gave up 7 bases, with 9 bases separating them. The CDR3 totals 13 residues. The germline V gene encodes CDR1 MNHEY and CDR2 SMNVEV (reference sequence). The data belong to a study of cytomegalovirus exposure and HLA in healthy donors. Primers: 60 Vbeta forward and 13 Jbeta reverse. Measured with immunoSEQ multiplex PCR; TCRdb has only the in-frame clones, and not every one. The data hold about 72,000 clones, with roughly 74% observed a single time. Study observations and caveats: It was only CMV serostatus that was available as immune exposure information. Researchers counted around 180 TCR beta chains as cytomegalovirus-associated.

This receptor was taken from a man aged 35 to 55 in good health and CMV-seronegative. The specimen was PBMCs. The rearrangement uses TRBV27 and TRBJ2-1; maybe TRBD1 (5 bases). This CDR3 reads CASSLGAVNEQFF. The CDR3 DNA is TGTGCCAGCAGTTTAGGGGCCGTGAATGAGCAGTTCTTC.